This is a list of T cell receptor beta chains from one sample in a study of T-cell memory formation after mild COVID-19. TCRdb fed the 5' RACE reads into MiXCR, producing one record per CDR3 protein. Altogether 150,000 to 200,000 distinct CDR3 sequences are present, around 10% being singletons, with the ten largest covering approximately 3.4%. The source material was PBMCs or a T cell subset sorted from them (not recorded which). These TCRs come from a man younger than 30 who had mild COVID-19 (a few samples of this study predate the infection). Cell type and time point are not known. CDR3s include the opening cysteine and the closing phenylalanine or tryptophan.

14 TRBV14 CASSQDHLSDTQYF
17 TRBV7-9 CATEPGATSGGANEQFF
14 TRBV5-1 CASSPRTGGNEQFF
12 TRBV5-5 CASSLVGFPQHF
18 TRBV6-2/TRBV6-3 CASSSNTLFGPPAGELFF
12 TRBV7-2 CASRSRGNEQFF
15 TRBV6-5 CASSYRPQVSTEAFF
14 TRBV2 CASSGDRGTDTQYF
16 TRBV7-6 CASSPTQGKSYNEQFF
14 TRBV6-5 CASSYLDRAYGYTF
14 TRBV10-3 CAISDPGLTDTQYF
16 TRBV18 CASSPGQGILNTEAFF
17 TRBV7-2 CASSLEVAGVGSGELFF
11 TRBV24-1 CATSRKETQYF
13 TRBV5-1 CASSPLVNDEQYF
15 TRBV7-2 CASSLLSGGTGELFF
13 TRBV6-6 CASISSGNYGYTF
15 TRBV7-8 CASSLGQGTSETQYF
13 TRBV15 CATQQGQSKTQYF
12 TRBV20-1 CSARLLGDTQYF
11 TRBV6-2/TRBV6-3 CASSLSYEQFF
14 TRBV7-2 CASLSGTGNTEAFF